The sample holds a few counts of the clone carrying this TCR beta chain. For repertoire sequencing, the TCR beta CDR3 regions were amplified from RNA transcripts. A first-round RT-PCR used HTBI primers, followed by a second-round multiplex PCR. Using its own MiXCR run on the multiplex PCR reads, TCRdb lists one record per CDR3 protein. The sample records fewer than 600,000 distinct CDR3 sequences, around an eighth being singletons. These data come from a study of Graves' ophthalmopathy and Graves' hyperthyroidism. The source is a woman between 25 and 40 years old with Graves' ophthalmopathy. The sequenced material came from blood.

CDR3 region: CASSQDRRGQPQHF. The CDR3 DNA sequence: TGTGCCAGCAGCCAAGATCGGAGGGGACAGCCCCAGCATTTT. J is TRBJ1-5 and V is TRBV4-2; perhaps TRBD1 as D (5 bases). V was pared by 0 bases and J by 7 bases, with 10 bases between. The CDR3 is 14 amino acids. Germline-derived CDR1 and CDR2 are LGHNA and YNFKEQ.